The sequence of this T cell receptor (beta chain) was determined in a study of T cell repertoires in cytomegalovirus infection. This clonotype was seen many times. Each CDR3 protein is one row after TCRdb ran MiXCR on the reads. This sample carries under 300,000 distinct CDR3 sequences, over 9% of them seen once, and the ten largest clones take approximately 1.6%. Germline CDR1 reads SGHTA; CDR2 reads FQGNSA. This CDR3 is 14 amino acids long. Trimming cost V 3 bases and J 1 base, with 9 bases left between them. Sequences were obtained from PBMCs. The sequence came from a human donor in good health (CMV status not recorded). Some clones in this sample may be carry-over from other donors' samples. The chain combines TRBV7-2 with TRBJ1-2; D ambiguous. The CDR3: CASSLARLNYGYTF. The CDR3 coding sequence is TGTGCCAGCAGCTTGGCCAGGCTTAACTATGGCTACACCTTC. Looking up the rest from reference TRBV7-2 and TRBJ1-2 gives the full variable domain: GAGVSQSPSNKVTEKGKDVELRCDPISGHTALYWYRQSLGQGLEFLIYFQGNSAPDKSGLPSDRFSAERTGGSVSTLTIQRTQQEDSAVYLCASSLARLNYGYTFGSGTRLTVV.